The 27 T cell receptor beta chains reported below all come from one sample, sequenced in a study of cytomegalovirus exposure and HLA in healthy donors. PCR amplification relied on 60 Vbeta primers (plus 13 Jbeta primers). Produced via immunoSEQ multiplex PCR; TCRdb's table is partial and in-frame only. The sample has 150,000 to 250,000 clones; over 65% are singletons. Sequencing used PBMCs. These receptors were collected from a boy aged 2 to 10 in good health and CMV-seronegative.

The chain carries TRBV7-9 and TRBJ1-2, with 7 nucleotides matching TRBD1. Trimming at V came to 0 bases and at J to 3 bases, leaving 7 bases not matched to a gene. The CDR3 spans 16 residues. In germline, CDR1 is SEHNR, CDR2 FQNEAQ (reference sequence). DNA of the CDR3: TGTGCCAGCAGCTTAGCGCCCCTCGGGACAGACTATGGCTACACCTTC. This gives the protein CASSLAPLGTDYGYTF.

V gene TRBV5-1 combines with J gene TRBJ2-6; 9 nucleotides align to TRBD1. V was clipped by 0 bases and J by 2 bases; unmatched bases: 9. Germline values: CDR1 SGHRS, CDR2 YFSETQ. The CDR3 spans 19 residues. CDR3 protein: CASSLAKTGGRAGANVLTF. The CDR3 nucleotides read TGCGCCAGCAGCTTGGCCAAGACAGGGGGTAGGGCTGGGGCCAACGTCCTGACTTTC.

The chain has TRBV13 and TRBJ2-1, with 9 bases identical to TRBD2. Looked up from germline, CDR1 is PRHDT and CDR2 is FYEKMQ (reference sequence). The CDR3 has 15 amino acids. The V and J ends lost 1 base and 9 bases, in that order; junction bases with no gene match: 7. This CDR3 reads CASSLAAGGGSEQFF. Written as DNA, the CDR3 is TGTGCCAGCAGCTTAGCTGCGGGGGGGGGCAGTGAGCAGTTCTTC. Filled out from reference TRBV13 and TRBJ2-1, the complete variable domain reads AAGVIQSPRHLIKEKRETATLKCYPIPRHDTVYWYQQGPGQDPQFLISFYEKMQSDKGSIPDRFSAQQFSDYHSELNMSSLELGDSALYFCASSLAAGGGSEQFFGPGTRLTVL.

This clone occurred a few times. The V and J genes are TRBV9 and TRBJ2-1; D possibly corresponds to TRBD1 (6 bases). V dropped 2 bases and J dropped 4 bases, with 10 bases sitting between them. The CDR3 runs 14 residues. The germline V gene encodes CDR1 SGDLS and CDR2 YYNGEE. The CDR3: CASSVGHGYNEQFF. The CDR3 bases are TGTGCCAGCAGCGTGGGACACGGTTACAATGAGCAGTTCTTC.

The genes are TRBV5-4 and TRBJ2-1; D remains unclear. The germline V gene encodes CDR1 SGHNT and CDR2 YYREEE (reference sequence). The CDR3 spans 15 residues. Deletions cut 2 bases from V and 3 bases from J, with 12 bases between. CDR3 in DNA: TGTGCCAGCAGCTTCTCCTGGGCCGGCTACAATGAGCAGTTCTTC. Translation: CASSFSWAGYNEQFF.

The chain combines TRBV27 with TRBJ2-7, with D maybe TRBD2 (6 bases). The germline gives CDR1 MNHEY, CDR2 SMNVEV (reference sequence). The CDR3 covers 15 residues. V lost 4 bases, J lost 4 bases, and 17 bases lay in between. The CDR3 DNA sequence: TGTGCCAGCAGTTCTGGGACTGCAGTGAGATACGAGCAGTACTTC. Translated: CASSSGTAVRYEQYF.

The chain uses TRBV5-6 and TRBJ2-7, with TRBD1 as a possible D gene (6 bases). The CDR3 totals 13 residues. Germline V gene sequence: CDR1 SGHDT, CDR2 YYEEEE. V was pared by 3 bases and J by 1 base, with 8 bases between. The CDR3 spells CASSWDKSYEQYF. The CDR3 DNA reads as TGTGCCAGCAGCTGGGACAAGTCCTACGAGCAGTACTTC.

V usage is TRBV11-2 and J usage is TRBJ2-3, with D perhaps TRBD1 (6 bases). The tail of the sequence fits TRBJ1-5 better, so the J call may be wrong. CDR1 and CDR2 from the germline V gene are SGHAT and FQNNGV. This CDR3 comprises 14 residues. DNA for the CDR3: TGTGCCAGCAGCTCAATAGCGGGGGGGCCAATTCAGCATTTT. Translating it yields CASSSIAGGPIQHF.

The gene calls are TRBV18 and TRBJ2-7; 7 bases line up with TRBD1. The CDR3 is 14 residues long. V dropped 3 bases and J dropped 4; count of bases not matched to a gene: 6. Germline lookup yields CDR1 KGHSH and CDR2 LQKENI. CDR3 residues: CASSPPTGRYEQYF. In nucleotides, the CDR3 is TGTGCCAGCTCACCTCCGACAGGGCGGTACGAGCAGTACTTC.

The rearrangement uses TRBV6-1 and TRBJ2-7, with 7 bases matching TRBD1. Per germline, CDR1 MNHNS and CDR2 SASEGT. The ends lost 2 bases at V and 1 base at J; junction bases unmatched: 2. The CDR3 spans 14 residues. CDR3 in DNA: TGTGCCAGCAGTGAACAGGGACAGTCCTACGAGCAGTACTTC. Its protein product is CASSEQGQSYEQYF.

The chain is built from TRBV5-4 and TRBJ2-3; 8 positions match TRBD2. The V gene end was trimmed by 1 base and the J gene end by 6 bases; junction bases not matched to a gene: 10. Germline values: CDR1 SGHNT, CDR2 YYREEE (reference sequence). This CDR3 is 16 amino acids long. The CDR3 region is CASSLNSGTLRDTQYF. The CDR3 bases are TGTGCCAGCAGCTTGAATAGCGGGACCTTAAGGGATACGCAGTATTTT.

The chain joins TRBV5-4 to TRBJ2-3; TRBD2 is a possible D gene (5 bases). CDR1 and CDR2 from the germline V gene are SGHNT and YYREEE (reference sequence). The CDR3 sequence is 12 residues long. Trimming took 4 bases from V and 4 from J, leaving 7 bases between them. CDR3 DNA sequence: TGTGCCAGCAGCCGGGGAGCAGATACGCAGTATTTT. This encodes CASSRGADTQYF.

The chain carries TRBV4-2 and TRBJ2-5; TRBD2 aligns across 7 bases. The J call may be faulty, since TRBJ2-7 better matches the DNA end. The germline gives CDR1 LGHNA, CDR2 YNFKEQ. The CDR3 extends over 15 amino acids. The CDR3 DNA sequence: TGTGCCAGCAGCCAAGCCGGCGGGAGCTCCTACGAGCAGTACTTC. This codes for CASSQAGGSSYEQYF.

The rearrangement links TRBV2 to TRBJ1-2; D is uncertain. Germline CDR1 reads SNHLY; CDR2 reads FYNNEI. Trimming removed 7 bases at V and 2 bases at J, with 14 bases between. The CDR3 covers 14 residues. The CDR3 loop is CASIRSGSNYGYTF. The CDR3 nucleotides read TGTGCCAGCATCAGGTCAGGATCCAACTATGGCTACACCTTC.

This chain connects TRBV10-3 to TRBJ2-1; 7 nucleotides match TRBD2. The V gene's germline CDR1 is ENHRY and CDR2 SYGVKD. The CDR3 is 13 residues long. The J segment lost 3 bases and the V segment lost 8 bases, leaving 4 bases of the junction unmatched. Here the CDR3 DNA reads TGTGCCATCGGGGGGGGGAACTACAATGAGCAGTTCTTC. This translates into CAIGGGNYNEQFF.

This chain uses TRBV7-2 with TRBJ1-1, with a tentative D call TRBD1 (5 bases). The CDR3 is 13 amino acids. The V and J ends lost 4 bases and 4 bases respectively, with 10 bases between them. From germline, CDR1 is SGHTA and CDR2 FQGNSA. CDR3 coding DNA: TGTGCCAGCAGCTCTCCGGGGGGCACTGAAGCTTTCTTT. Translation: CASSSPGGTEAFF.

The rearrangement uses TRBV2 and TRBJ2-5; tentatively, D is TRBD2 (5 bases). Germline V gene data show CDR1 as SNHLY and CDR2 as FYNNEI. The CDR3 is 13 amino acids. The V and J ends lost 6 bases and 0 bases respectively, with 8 bases between them. The CDR3 region has the DNA TGTGCCAGCAGAGCGGATAACCAAGAGACCCAGTACTTC. Translation: CASRADNQETQYF. The whole variable domain, filled in from reference TRBV2 and TRBJ2-5, reads EPEVTQTPSHQVTQMGQEVILRCVPISNHLYFYWYRQILGQKVEFLVSFYNNEISEKSEIFDDQFSVERPDGSNFTLKIRSTKLEDSAMYFCASRADNQETQYFGPGTRLLVL.

This sequence joins TRBV5-1 and TRBJ1-1; no definite D call. The CDR3 is 15 residues long. Between the trimmed V and J ends, which lost 0 bases and 2 bases, there was a span of 11 bases. Germline values: CDR1 SGHRS, CDR2 YFSETQ. CDR3 nucleotide sequence: TGCGCCAGCAGCTTGGCACCAGACTTTAACACTGAAGCTTTCTTT. This translates into CASSLAPDFNTEAFF.

The V and J genes are TRBV7-8 and TRBJ1-3; a weak D match, TRBD1 (6 bases). The V gene lost 6 bases and the J gene lost 0 bases, with 12 bases spanning the gap. Germline-derived CDR1 and CDR2 are SGHVS and FQNEAQ. The CDR3 is made up of 15 amino acids. Here the CDR3 DNA reads TGTGCCAGCAGGGGGGGGCGGAGCTCTGGAAACACCATATATTTT. It encodes CASRGGRSSGNTIYF.

This clone was seen just once. The chain recombines TRBV4-3 with TRBJ2-5; D not certain. This CDR3 spans 16 amino acids. The V end lost 4 bases, the J end lost 1 base, and 16 bases lay between the germline ends. CDR1 LGHNA and CDR2 YSLEER come from the germline V gene. The CDR3, as DNA: TGCGCCAGCAGCCGAAGCGTGGCTGCTCCCCAAGAGACCCAGTACTTC. It codes for CASSRSVAAPQETQYF.

This chain links TRBV4-1 with TRBJ2-7, with 7 bases lining up with TRBD2. Per germline, CDR1 MGHRA and CDR2 YSYEKL. Germline trimming cut 4 bases from V and 3 bases from J; bases unmatched to any gene: 18. The CDR3 contains 18 residues. The CDR3 region has the DNA TGCGCCAGCAGCCTAGCCGGGGAGGGGCACTCAGAGGGCTACGAGCAGTACTTC. Protein: CASSLAGEGHSEGYEQYF.

The chain carries TRBV7-2 and TRBJ2-3; TRBD2 is a possible D gene (6 bases). V shed 4 bases and J shed 3 bases, with 11 bases lying between them. The CDR3 has 14 amino acids. Germline V gene data show CDR1 as SGHTA and CDR2 as FQGNSA. CDR3 sequence (DNA): TGTGCCAGCAGCTACGCTGGAGGGACAGATACGCAGTATTTT. Translated, it gives CASSYAGGTDTQYF.

The chain carries TRBV7-9 and TRBJ2-5; D ambiguous. CDR3 length: 15 residues. Germline CDR1 reads SEHNR; CDR2 reads FQNEAQ (reference sequence). With 2 bases removed from V and 5 bases from J, the gap between germline ends came to 15 bases. The DNA of the CDR3 is TGTGCCAGCAGCTTACGTTCCCCCAGCGAGGAGACCCAGTACTTC. It specifies CASSLRSPSEETQYF.

This rearrangement joins TRBV2 to TRBJ1-2; TRBD1 is a possible D gene (5 bases). Deletions cut 10 bases from V and 8 bases from J, with 17 bases between. The CDR3 sequence is 12 residues long. Germline-derived CDR1 and CDR2 are SNHLY and FYNNEI. The CDR3: CAIEGAGRGYTF. CDR3 DNA sequence: TGTGCCATCGAAGGGGCAGGGCGAGGCTACACCTTC. Looking up the rest from reference TRBV2 and TRBJ1-2 gives the full variable domain: EPEVTQTPSHQVTQMGQEVILRCVPISNHLYFYWYRQILGQKVEFLVSFYNNEISEKSEIFDDQFSVERPDGSNFTLKIRSTKLEDSAMYFCAIEGAGRGYTFGSGTRLTVV.

The chain has TRBV2 and TRBJ1-1; 9 bases line up with TRBD1. The CDR3 length is 14 residues. Germline V lookup: CDR1 SNHLY, CDR2 FYNNEI. V gave up 10 bases and J gave up 7 bases; unmatched junction bases: 13. DNA of the CDR3: TGTGCCACGGGACAGGGTTCGTTCGTTGGTGAAGCTTTCTTT. It yields the protein CATGQGSFVGEAFF.

This chain joins TRBV11-2 and TRBJ1-2; 7 bases map to TRBD1. V dropped 4 bases and J dropped 3; count of bases not matched to a gene: 5. Germline V gene lookup returns CDR1 SGHAT and CDR2 FQNNGV. This CDR3 is built from 14 residues. The CDR3 protein is CASSSGGHDYGYTF. CDR3 DNA: TGTGCCAGCAGCTCAGGGGGGCATGACTATGGCTACACCTTC.

The J gene is TRBJ2-7, the V gene TRBV5-6; tentatively, D is TRBD1 (6 bases). Deletions cut 1 base from V and 5 bases from J, with 13 bases between. Germline V gives CDR1 SGHDT, CDR2 YYEEEE. CDR3 length: 14 residues. The CDR3 DNA reads as TGTGCCAGCAGCTTGTTTATTGCAGGGGACGAGCAGTACTTC. This gives the protein CASSLFIAGDEQYF. Complete variable domain (other parts from reference TRBV5-6 and TRBJ2-7): DAGVTQSPTHLIKTRGQQVTLRCSPKSGHDTVSWYQQALGQGPQFIFQYYEEEERQRGNFPDRFSGHQFPNYSSELNVNALLLGDSALYLCASSLFIAGDEQYFGPGTRLTVT.